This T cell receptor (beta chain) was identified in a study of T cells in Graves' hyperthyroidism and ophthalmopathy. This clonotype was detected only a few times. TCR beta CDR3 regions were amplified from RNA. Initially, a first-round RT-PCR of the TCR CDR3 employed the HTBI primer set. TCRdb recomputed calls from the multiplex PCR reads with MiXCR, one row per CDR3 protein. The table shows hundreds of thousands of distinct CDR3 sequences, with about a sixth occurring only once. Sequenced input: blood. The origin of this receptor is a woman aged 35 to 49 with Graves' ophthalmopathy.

The CDR3 reads CASSSPGGGNSPLHF. CDR3 in DNA: TGTGCCAGCAGCTCCCCCGGCGGGGGGAATTCACCCCTCCACTTT. The rearrangement links TRBV3-1 to TRBJ1-6; D is perhaps TRBD1 (5 bases). This CDR3 is built from 15 residues. Germline CDR1 is LGHDT and CDR2 is YNNKEL (reference sequence). V dropped 5 bases and J dropped 7 bases, with 15 bases sitting between them.